This T cell receptor (beta chain) is from a study of T cells after posttransplantation cyclophosphamide. Cyclophosphamide on days +3 and +4 followed busulfan-fludarabine conditioning and a marrow graft. This clone was seen just once. The CDR3 runs to 14 residues. V was shortened by 8 bases and J by 9 bases, with 17 bases between the two germline ends. Germline lookup yields CDR1 MNHNS and CDR2 SASEGT. Some clones are missing from TCRdb's copy, which holds only in-frame ones; the method was immunoSEQ multiplex PCR. The sample has 42,000 or so clones, 80% to 95% seen once. This TCR came from a male patient aged 55 to 69 who received an allogeneic stem cell transplant from a related donor and was CMV-positive. Certain T cells may be donor cells from the graft. The chain combines TRBV6-1 with TRBJ1-6; D uncertain. Specimen: PBMCs, collected roughly 60 days after allogeneic stem cell transplant with posttransplant cyclophosphamide. The CDR3 nucleotides are TGTGCCAGCGCAAAGTCTGAATTGAGTTCACCCCTCCACTTT. It codes for CASAKSELSSPLHF.